The subject of this entry is one T cell receptor beta chain. The germline V gene has CDR1 KGHSH and CDR2 LQKENI. The V gene lost 4 bases and the J gene lost 0 bases, with 13 bases spanning the gap. The CDR3 covers 15 residues. This sample stems from a study of PD-L1 blockade in urothelial cancer. The overall study: When patients started atezolizumab at some point between 2013 and 2014, it was given at 1,200 mg intravenously every 3 weeks.

Repertoires were generated with immunoSEQ multiplex PCR, while TCRdb's copy carries only in-frame clones and drops some. Among 80,000 to 90,000 clones listed, approximately 87% were seen once. As to time point: pretreatment peripheral blood. The chain uses TRBV18 and TRBJ2-7; a weak D match, TRBD2 (6 bases). The source of this sequence is a man aged 55-75 years with urothelial cancer. The specimen was PBMCs, collected around atezolizumab (anti-PD-L1) treatment. CDR3 sequence reads: CASSRPGEPSYEQYF. DNA for the CDR3: TGTGCCAGCTCACGTCCGGGAGAGCCCTCCTACGAGCAGTACTTC.